A single sample is the source of the 2 T cell receptor beta chains below, sequenced in a study of cytomegalovirus exposure and HLA in healthy donors (TCRdb year 2017). Library preparation was by the immunoSEQ multiplex PCR assay. The clones in this table, taken by TCRdb from immuneACCESS, are in-frame only. Not every clone is retained; where verified, under half of the shortfall comes from an unresolved V gene, and the cause of the rest is unknown. Here the sample has about 220,000 clones; around nine tenths occur a single time. Around 3% of the sample goes to the ten largest clones. Sequencing was done on a sample of PBMCs. Every receptor here comes from a man aged 18 to 30 in good health and CMV-seronegative.

This clone has just a few counts. The chain couples TRBV9 to TRBJ1-2; TRBD1 is a possible D gene (6 bases). Looked up from germline, CDR1 is SGDLS and CDR2 is YYNGEE. V lost 4 bases, J lost 5 bases, and 9 bases lay in between. The CDR3 extends over 12 amino acids. The CDR3 reads CASSKQGYGYTF. In DNA form, the CDR3 reads TGTGCCAGCAGCAAACAGGGATATGGCTACACCTTC.

The chain employs TRBV15 and TRBJ2-1; 9 bases align to TRBD2. Germline values: CDR1 LNHNV, CDR2 YYDKDF (reference sequence). The CDR3 length is 17 residues. The V gene end was trimmed by 0 bases and the J gene end by 2 bases; junction bases not matched to a gene: 5. The CDR3 here is CATSRDHIAGAYNEQFF. Written as DNA, the CDR3 is TGTGCCACCAGCAGAGACCACATAGCGGGGGCCTACAATGAGCAGTTCTTC.